This T cell receptor (beta chain) was recovered during a study of identifying expanded T cells in peripheral blood. V was clipped by 5 bases and J by 2 bases; unmatched bases: 6. Germline loops: CDR1 LNHDA, CDR2 SQIVND (reference sequence). The length of the CDR3 is 14 residues. Only in-frame clones appear in the TCRdb table, and some are missing; sequencing was by immunoSEQ multiplex PCR. The sample includes approximately 83,000 clones, 70% to 90% of them seen just once. This receptor was obtained from a person aged 18-69 years in good health. Sequences were obtained from blood. The chain combines TRBV19 with TRBJ2-7, with 7 bases fitting TRBD2. The CDR3: CASSAGGGAYEQYF. CDR3 sequence (DNA): TGTGCCAGTAGTGCTGGGGGAGGGGCCTACGAGCAGTACTTC.